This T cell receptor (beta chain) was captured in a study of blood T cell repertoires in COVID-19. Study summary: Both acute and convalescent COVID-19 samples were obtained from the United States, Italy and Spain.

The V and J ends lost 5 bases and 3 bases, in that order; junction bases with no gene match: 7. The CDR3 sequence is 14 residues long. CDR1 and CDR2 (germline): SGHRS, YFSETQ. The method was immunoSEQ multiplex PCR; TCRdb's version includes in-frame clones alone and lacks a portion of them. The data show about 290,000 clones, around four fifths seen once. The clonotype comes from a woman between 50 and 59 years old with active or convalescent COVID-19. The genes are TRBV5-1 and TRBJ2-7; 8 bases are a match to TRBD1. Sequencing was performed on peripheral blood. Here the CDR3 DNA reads TGCGCCAGCAGTCTGCAGGGGGCGGGCTACGAGCAGTACTTC. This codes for CASSLQGAGYEQYF.